This T cell receptor (beta chain) was sequenced for a study of T-cell memory formation after mild COVID-19. In the study overall: Clustering of TCRs was largely donor specific.

Barcoded TCR alpha and TCR beta cDNA libraries with UMIs came from 5'RACE using constant-segment primers. TCRdb re-analysed the 5' RACE reads in MiXCR, keeping a single row per CDR3 protein. The sample yields approximately 410,000 distinct CDR3 sequences, 23% seen once. Germline V gene lookup returns CDR1 LNHDA and CDR2 SQIVND (reference sequence). Deletions cut 5 bases from V and 0 bases from J, with 8 bases between. The CDR3 has 15 amino acids. About this clonotype itself: Its target is unknown.

General study results and limits: Among CD4+ contracting clones, most were CM and EM, and CD8+ ones EMRA. CD4/CD8 balance characterized clones contracting day 15 to 85, and CD4+ skew characterized later expanders.

The source is an adult woman who had mild COVID-19 (a few samples of this study predate the infection). Cell type and time point are not known. Sequencing used PBMCs or a T cell subset sorted from them (not recorded which). This chain joins TRBV19 and TRBJ2-6; D gene ambiguous. Written as DNA, the CDR3 is TGTGCCAGTAGTGCAAGGGACTCTGGGGCCAACGTCCTGACTTTC. Its protein is CASSARDSGANVLTF.